This T cell receptor (beta chain) was profiled in a study of response to subunit inactivated influenza vaccine. Study findings and constraints: Authors suggested few new T cells are recruited by each seasonal influenza vaccination.

TCRdb reanalysed the RT-PCR reads using MiXCR and keeps one entry per CDR3 protein. Here the sample spans about 700,000 distinct CDR3 sequences, about 15% being singletons. About this clonotype: Its matching antigen is unknown.

The germline V gene encodes CDR1 MNHEY and CDR2 SVGEGT. V was cut by 8 bases and J by 3 bases, with 13 bases left in between. The CDR3 is 13 amino acids. The sample in question was PBMCs from blood, obtained around 14 days before vaccination. This chain connects TRBV6-2 or TRBV6-3 to TRBJ1-1; D gene uncertain. The sequence was obtained from a man in his fifties or sixties who received an inactivated influenza vaccine. The CDR3 sequence is CASVTGSHTEAFF. CDR3 DNA: TGTGCCAGCGTGACGGGAAGCCACACTGAAGCTTTCTTT.